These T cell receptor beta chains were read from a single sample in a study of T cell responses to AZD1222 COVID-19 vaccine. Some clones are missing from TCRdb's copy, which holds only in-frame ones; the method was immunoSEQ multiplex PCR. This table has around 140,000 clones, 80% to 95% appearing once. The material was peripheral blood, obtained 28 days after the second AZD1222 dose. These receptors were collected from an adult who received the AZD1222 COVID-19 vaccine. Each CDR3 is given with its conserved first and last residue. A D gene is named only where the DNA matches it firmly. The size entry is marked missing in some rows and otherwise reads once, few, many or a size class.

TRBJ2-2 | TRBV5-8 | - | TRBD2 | TGTGCCAGCAGCTTACTAGCGGGGGCCGCGAACACCGGGGAGCTGTTTTTT | CASSLLAGAANTGELFF
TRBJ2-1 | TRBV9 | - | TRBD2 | TGTGCCAGCAGCTCCCGAGGGGTGTGGCGGGAGAGCAATGAGCAGTTCTTC | CASSSRGVWRESNEQFF
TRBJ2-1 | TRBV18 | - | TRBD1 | TGTGCCAGCTCAGCACAGGGGGCGTCCTACAATGAGCAGTTCTTC | CASSAQGASYNEQFF
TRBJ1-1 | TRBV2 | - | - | TGTGCCAGCAGGGGGGGCACTGAAGCTTTCTTT | CASRGGTEAFF
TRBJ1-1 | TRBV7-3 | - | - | TGTGCCAGCAGCAAGGGGAGCTTGGCTGCTGAAGCTTTCTTT | CASSKGSLAAEAFF
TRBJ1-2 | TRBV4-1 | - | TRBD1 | TGCGCCAGCAGCCAGGGGGGACAGACAATCTATGGCTACACCTTC | CASSQGGQTIYGYTF
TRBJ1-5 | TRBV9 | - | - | TGTGCCAGCAGCTCGGGGGGACTCAGCAATCAGCCCCAGCATTTT | CASSSGGLSNQPQHF
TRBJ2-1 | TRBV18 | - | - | TGTGCCAGCTCAGTCACTAGAGACGTTGAGCAGTTCTTC | CASSVTRDVEQFF
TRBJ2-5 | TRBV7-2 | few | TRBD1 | TGTGCCAGCAGCTTAGAAGGCAGGGGGCTAAGGGGGACCCAGTACTTC | CASSLEGRGLRGTQYF
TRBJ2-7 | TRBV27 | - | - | TGTGCCAGCAGTCCTAGCACCTACTACGAGCAGTACTTC | CASSPSTYYEQYF
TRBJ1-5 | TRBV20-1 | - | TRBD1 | TGCAGTGCTAGTAAAGGGTCGACAGGGGGGTATCAGCCCCAGCATTTT | CSASKGSTGGYQPQHF
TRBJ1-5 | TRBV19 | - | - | TGTGCCAGTAGTATACAGGGTGACCAGCCCCAGCATTTT | CASSIQGDQPQHF
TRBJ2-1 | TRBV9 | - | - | TGTGCCAGCAGCGTAGGTGGTAGCGCCAGACTTATCGGCAATGAGCAGTTCTTC | CASSVGGSARLIGNEQFF
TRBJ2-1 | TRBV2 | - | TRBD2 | TGTGCCAGCAGTGAGATGATGGCACTAGCGGATGAGCAGTTCTTC | CASSEMMALADEQFF
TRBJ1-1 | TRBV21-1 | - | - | TGTGCCAGCAGCCTCTTGTGGAGGTCCATGAACACTGAAGCTTTCTTT | CASSLLWRSMNTEAFF
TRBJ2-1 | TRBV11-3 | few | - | TGTGCCAGCAGCCCCGGGGACAACTACAATGAGCAGTTCTTC | CASSPGDNYNEQFF
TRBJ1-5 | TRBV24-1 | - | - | TGTGCCACCCCCTTCCCTCAAACTAGCAATCAGCCCCAGCATTTT | CATPFPQTSNQPQHF
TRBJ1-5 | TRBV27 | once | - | TGTGCCAGCAGTTGGACGCGGGGTCGCAATCAGCCCCAGCATTTT | CASSWTRGRNQPQHF
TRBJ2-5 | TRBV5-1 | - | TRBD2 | TGCGCCAGCAGCCAAGGGACTAGCGTTAAAGAGACCCAGTACTTC | CASSQGTSVKETQYF
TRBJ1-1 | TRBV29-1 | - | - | TGCAGCGGAGGATCAGGGTTGGAGACTGAAGCTTTCTTT | CSGGSGLETEAFF
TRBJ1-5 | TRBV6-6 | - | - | TGTGCCAGCAGTTACACTGGGAGAAATCAGCCCCAGCATTTT | CASSYTGRNQPQHF
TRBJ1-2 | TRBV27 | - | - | TGTGCCAGCAGTTTATCTGTCCCCCTGGTTTGGAATGGCTACACCTTC | CASSLSVPLVWNGYTF
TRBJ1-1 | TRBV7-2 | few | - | TGTGCCAGCAGCCCCGCTTTGGGGGGAAGGACTGAAGCTTTCTTT | CASSPALGGRTEAFF
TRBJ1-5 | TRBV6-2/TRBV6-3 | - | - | TGTGCCAGCAGCTCTCCCAATCAGCCCCAGCATTTT | CASSSPNQPQHF
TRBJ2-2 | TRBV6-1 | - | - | TGTGCCAGCAGTGCCAGAGGACACGCGAACACCGGGGAGCTGTTTTTT | CASSARGHANTGELFF
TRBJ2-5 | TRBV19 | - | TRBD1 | TGTGCCAGTACTTCCGGGACAGGGCATCGAGAGACCCAGTACTTC | CASTSGTGHRETQYF
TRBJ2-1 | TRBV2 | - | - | TGTGCCAGCAGCTATACCGGCCCCCCGCATGAGCAGTTCTTC | CASSYTGPPHEQFF
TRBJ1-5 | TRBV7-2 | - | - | TGTGCCAGCAGCTTAAAGTCAGGGGATATCGGCAATCAGCCCCAGCATTTT | CASSLKSGDIGNQPQHF
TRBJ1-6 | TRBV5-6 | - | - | TGTGCCAGCAGGTTGGGATTCGAAGGTTCACCCCTCCACTTT | CASRLGFEGSPLHF
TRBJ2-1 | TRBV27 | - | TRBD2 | TGTGCCAGCAGTTTGCTAGCGGGAGGGTATAACAATGAGCAGTTCTTC | CASSLLAGGYNNEQFF
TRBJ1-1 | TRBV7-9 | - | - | TGTGCCAGCAGCACAAGATTGAACACTGAAGCTTTCTTT | CASSTRLNTEAFF
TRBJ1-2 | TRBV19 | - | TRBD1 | TGTGCCAGTAGTCGGGACAGGGGAAACTATGGCTACACCTTC | CASSRDRGNYGYTF
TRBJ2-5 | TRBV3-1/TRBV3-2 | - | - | TGTGCCAGCAGCCAAGGGAGACAGGACATCGAGACCCAGTACTTC | CASSQGRQDIETQYF
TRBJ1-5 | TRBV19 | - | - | TGTGCCAGTAGTATAGTTCTCGGAGAGGGTCAGCCCCAGCATTTT | CASSIVLGEGQPQHF
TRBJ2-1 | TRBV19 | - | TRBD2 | TGTGCCAGTAGGAACCTCGGACTAGCGGAAACTTACAATGAGCAGTTCTTC | CASRNLGLAETYNEQFF
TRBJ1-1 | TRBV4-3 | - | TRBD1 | TGCGCCAGCAGCCAAGGGGACAGGGGCTTGGCTTTCTTT | CASSQGDRGLAFF
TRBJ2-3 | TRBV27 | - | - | TGTGCCAGCAGTCTGATTAAAACCGGAGATACGCAGTATTTT | CASSLIKTGDTQYF
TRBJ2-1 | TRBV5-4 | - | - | TGTGCCAGCAGCTTCTACGGGTCCTACAATGAGCAGTTCTTC | CASSFYGSYNEQFF
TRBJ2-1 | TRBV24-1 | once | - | TGTGCCACCAGCGGGGGACCCACCAATGAGCAGTTCTTC | CATSGGPTNEQFF
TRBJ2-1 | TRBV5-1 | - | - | TGCGCCAGCAGCCGGGACAATGAGCAGTTCTTC | CASSRDNEQFF
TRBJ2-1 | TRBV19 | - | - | TGTGCCAGTAGGGGTCGAGCTGGTGGCTACAATGAGCAGTTCTTC | CASRGRAGGYNEQFF
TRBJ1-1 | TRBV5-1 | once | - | TGCGCCAGCAGCCTGGGGGGCGGAGGAAACACTGAAGCTTTCTTT | CASSLGGGGNTEAFF
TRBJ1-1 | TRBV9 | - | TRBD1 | TGTGCCAGCAGCGGAAACAGGGGGCCTGAAGCTTTCTTT | CASSGNRGPEAFF
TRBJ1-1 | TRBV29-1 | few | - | TGCAGCGTTGAGGGTGCAGGGGCTGAAGCTTTCTTT | CSVEGAGAEAFF
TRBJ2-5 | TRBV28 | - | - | TGTGCCAGCAGTTTATGGAATCAAGAGACCCAGTACTTC | CASSLWNQETQYF
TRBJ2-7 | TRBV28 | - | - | TGTGCCAGCAGTACCACCGGGACACCTCCCTACGAGCAGTACTTC | CASSTTGTPPYEQYF
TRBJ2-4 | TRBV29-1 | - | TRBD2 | TGCAGCGGTGGGGTAGCGGGAGGGCCAGGGACCAAAAACATTCAGTACTTC | CSGGVAGGPGTKNIQYF
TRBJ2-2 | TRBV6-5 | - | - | TGTGCCAGCAGTTATTTTTACCAGAACACCGGGGAGCTGTTTTTT | CASSYFYQNTGELFF
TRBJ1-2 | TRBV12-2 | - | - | TGTGCAAGTCGCTTCTCCCGGGACACCCAATTTAACTATGGCTACACCTTC | CASRFSRDTQFNYGYTF
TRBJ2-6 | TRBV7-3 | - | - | TGTGCCAGCGGGCTGACCGGGGCCGGGGCCAACGTCCTGACTTTC | CASGLTGAGANVLTF
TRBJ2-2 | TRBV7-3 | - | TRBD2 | TGTGCCAGCAGCTTAGGGAGGGCTAACACCGGGGAGCTGTTTTTT | CASSLGRANTGELFF
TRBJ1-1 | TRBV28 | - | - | TGTGCCAGCAGTACAATCAGCGAAGACACTGAAGCTTTCTTT | CASSTISEDTEAFF
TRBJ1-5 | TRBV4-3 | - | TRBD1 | TGCGCCAGCAGCCAGGACAGGGGTGGCGGCAATCAGCCCCAGCATTTT | CASSQDRGGGNQPQHF
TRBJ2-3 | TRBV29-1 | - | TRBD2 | TGCAGCGTTGGTCGAGCGGGAGGCACAGATACGCAGTATTTT | CSVGRAGGTDTQYF
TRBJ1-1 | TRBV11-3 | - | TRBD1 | TGTGCCAGCAGCCGATCAGGGGGGAACACTGAAGCTTTCTTT | CASSRSGGNTEAFF